This entry lists 15 T cell receptor beta chains sequenced from one sample in a study of T cell clonotyping in hematopoietic cell transplantation. Assay: immunoSEQ multiplex PCR; the TCRdb copy retains only in-frame clones and omits some. The table records tens of thousands of clones, almost 97% of them present only once. Time point denoted: recipient sample about 28 days before transplant, after cytoreduction. Sequenced here: peripheral blood mononuclear cells, sampled before stem cell transplant. Receptors originate from a woman aged 50 to 65 with acute myeloid leukemia. Some clones in this sample may be carry-over from other donors' samples.

This rearrangement joins TRBV4-2 to TRBJ1-1, with D uncertain. V lost 0 bases to trimming and J lost 1 base, with 6 bases between them. There are 14 residues in the CDR3. Germline CDR1 and CDR2: LGHNA and YNFKEQ. This CDR3 reads CASSQDFENTEAFF. CDR3 nucleotide sequence: TGTGCCAGCAGCCAAGATTTCGAGAACACTGAAGCTTTCTTT.

The genes are TRBV4-2 and TRBJ2-7; 8 bases are shared with TRBD1. Germline V CDR1 and CDR2: LGHNA, YNFKEQ. V trimming: 4 bases; J trimming: 4 bases; junction bases outside the gene matches: 9. This CDR3 spans 15 amino acids. This chain's CDR3 is CASSLSGTGAYEQYF. For the CDR3, the DNA is TGTGCCAGCAGCCTGTCCGGGACAGGTGCTTACGAGCAGTACTTC.

The rearrangement uses TRBV29-1 and TRBJ2-7; 7 bases align to TRBD1. Germline V gene lookup returns CDR1 SQVTM and CDR2 ANQGSEA. The junction had 7 bases not matched to a gene; V was cut back by 4 bases and J by 1 base. The CDR3 length is 14 residues. The CDR3 sequence: CSVARDSESYEQYF. CDR3 nucleotides: TGCAGCGTTGCTAGGGACAGTGAATCCTACGAGCAGTACTTC.

The chain joins TRBV6-1 to TRBJ1-5; no clear D. Germline values: CDR1 MNHNS, CDR2 SASEGT. The CDR3 runs to 12 residues. Deletions cut 10 bases from V and 0 bases from J, with 7 bases between. The DNA of the CDR3 is TGTGCCACCAGGCATAGCAATCAGCCCCAGCATTTT. Its protein is CATRHSNQPQHF.

DNA of the CDR3: TGCAGCGTAATACTAGCGGGAGTCGGGGAGCTGTTTTTT. It is translated as CSVILAGVGELFF. The J gene is TRBJ2-2, the V gene TRBV29-1; 11 nucleotides line up with TRBD2. Trimming took 6 bases from V and 7 from J; bases not matched to a gene: 4. The CDR3 has 13 residues. Germline CDR1 is SQVTM and CDR2 is ANQGSEA.

The gene calls are TRBV5-1 and TRBJ2-5; TRBD2 aligns across 7 bases. This CDR3 is 14 amino acids long. Unmatched junction bases numbered 3, after V lost 4 bases and J lost 0 bases. In germline, CDR1 is SGHRS, CDR2 YFSETQ. DNA of the CDR3: TGCGCCAGCAGCCGCGGGGGTTACCAAGAGACCCAGTACTTC. Its translation is CASSRGGYQETQYF.

The chain is built from TRBV6-6 and TRBJ2-7; 11 nucleotides match TRBD1. CDR1 is MNHNY, CDR2 SVGAGI, per germline (reference sequence). With 0 bases clipped from V and 6 bases from J, the junction kept 1 base outside the gene matches. The CDR3 has 14 amino acids. The CDR3 here is CASSYSGTGGEQYF. Here the CDR3 DNA reads TGTGCCAGCAGTTACTCCGGGACAGGGGGCGAGCAGTACTTC.

The chain links TRBV14 to TRBJ1-6, with unresolved D. Germline V gene sequence: CDR1 SGHDN, CDR2 FVKESK. This CDR3 comprises 13 residues. V gave up 4 bases and J gave up 11 bases, with 12 bases separating them. The CDR3 coding sequence is TGTGCCAGCAGCCCATTGGGTGCAGCACCCCTCCACTTT. Translation: CASSPLGAAPLHF. Drawing the rest from reference TRBV14 and TRBJ1-6, the complete variable domain is EAGVTQFPSHSVIEKGQTVTLRCDPISGHDNLYWYRRVMGKEIKFLLHFVKESKQDESGMPNNRFLAERTGGTYSTLKVQPAELEDSGVYFCASSPLGAAPLHFGNGTRLTVT.

The gene calls are TRBV6-1 and TRBJ1-1; a possible D gene is TRBD1 (5 bases). Germline V gene data show CDR1 as MNHNS and CDR2 as SASEGT. This CDR3 comprises 15 residues. V was trimmed by 7 bases and J by 0 bases, leaving 15 bases between them. The CDR3 loop reads CASIGTAQLNTEAFF. The DNA of the CDR3 is TGTGCCAGCATTGGGACTGCCCAATTGAACACTGAAGCTTTCTTT.

This rearrangement joins TRBV6-1 to TRBJ1-1; the match to TRBD1 covers 9 bases. Per germline, CDR1 MNHNS and CDR2 SASEGT. V was clipped by 0 bases and J by 5 bases; unmatched bases: 7. The CDR3 has 16 residues. CDR3 in DNA: TGTGCCAGCAGTGAAGCCGGGACAGGGAGGGGGACTGAAGCTTTCTTT. This encodes CASSEAGTGRGTEAFF.

The rearrangement links TRBV7-2 to TRBJ1-2; D may be TRBD1 (5 bases). CDR1 and CDR2 (germline): SGHTA, FQGNSA. V was shortened by 2 bases and J by 3 bases, with 7 bases between the two germline ends. The CDR3 extends over 13 amino acids. The CDR3 DNA reads as TGTGCCAGCAGCTTACCAGGGCACTATGGCTACACCTTC. Translating gives CASSLPGHYGYTF.

The chain employs TRBV5-4 and TRBJ2-1; 8 nucleotides align to TRBD1. Germline V CDR1 and CDR2: SGHNT, YYREEE (reference sequence). The V segment lost 3 bases and the J segment 0 bases; nucleotides outside the gene matches: 5. The CDR3 spans 16 residues. CDR3 protein: CASSYNRGSSYNEQFF. The DNA of the CDR3 is TGTGCCAGCAGCTACAACAGGGGGAGCTCCTACAATGAGCAGTTCTTC.

The chain is built from TRBV30 and TRBJ2-5; 10 bases fit TRBD1. The CDR3 extends over 14 amino acids. Looked up from germline, CDR1 is GTSNPN and CDR2 is SVGIG (reference sequence). V gave up 3 bases and J gave up 6 bases; unmatched junction bases: 7. This CDR3 is CAWRQTGGRKTQYF. In DNA form, the CDR3 reads TGTGCCTGGAGGCAGACAGGGGGCAGAAAGACCCAGTACTTC.

This clone was seen only once. J is TRBJ2-7 and V is TRBV28; 10 bases map to TRBD1. This CDR3 has 14 residues. CDR1 and CDR2 (germline): MDHEN, SYDVKM. V was pared by 6 bases and J by 7 bases, with 9 bases of the junction left unmatched. The CDR3 spells CASRTTGGSKEQYF. CDR3 coding DNA: TGTGCCAGCAGGACGACAGGGGGCTCGAAGGAGCAGTACTTC.

This rearrangement joins TRBV7-9 to TRBJ2-1, with TRBD2 matching over 12 bases. This CDR3 is built from 15 residues. Germline CDR1 is SEHNR and CDR2 is FQNEAQ (reference sequence). J gave up 4 bases and V 6 bases, and 4 bases lay outside the gene matches. CDR3 sequence reads: CASSPTSGGYNEQFF. CDR3 DNA: TGTGCCAGCAGTCCAACTAGCGGGGGGTACAATGAGCAGTTCTTC. Variable domain in full (rest from reference TRBV7-9 and TRBJ2-1): DTGVSQNPRHKITKRGQNVTFRCDPISEHNRLYWYRQTLGQGPEFLTYFQNEAQLEKSRLLSDRFSAERPKGSFSTLEIQRTEQGDSAMYLCASSPTSGGYNEQFFGPGTRLTVL.